This T cell receptor beta chain stems from a study of blood T cell repertoires in COVID-19. As for the study in general: PBMCs, B-cell-depleted T cells, or T cells were the source of the cDNA or gDNA that made up the material.

Authors' analysis steps: Counts of nucleated cells, estimated from reference gene primer amplification, were obtained. The table came from immunoSEQ multiplex PCR; TCRdb's copy has only in-frame clones and leaves some out. That table is the source of V, J and clone size, and D and trimming were worked out from the DNA. The sample carries some 390,000 clones, 89% recorded once. Trimming removed 5 bases from V and 2 bases from J, with 10 bases in between. The CDR3 length is 14 residues. Germline-derived CDR1 and CDR2 are SGHAT and FQNNGV. The sequence derives from a woman aged 40 to 50 with COVID-19, enrolled during active disease. Sequencing was performed on peripheral blood. This chain links TRBV11-2 with TRBJ1-5; D call uncertain. The CDR3 region has the DNA TGTGCCAGCAGCGAGGGTTACCGCAATCAGCCCCAGCATTTT. Translated, it gives CASSEGYRNQPQHF.